This entry is about one T cell receptor beta chain. No antigen is known for it. In TCRdb, the reads were re-called with MiXCR into one record per CDR3 protein. Of 55,000 to 85,000 distinct CDR3 sequences listed, around 20% are singletons. This specimen belongs to a study of T cell repertoires in cytomegalovirus infection. Study-wide context: Recently described HLA-C-restricted plus well-studied HLA-B-restricted CMV epitopes were used. In public TCR beta signatures, there were indications of both CMV infection and matching HLA type. Study-wide results and limits: CMV-specific TCR beta clonotypes restricted by HLA-C dominated the ex vivo response.

Trimming pared 2 bases from V and 0 bases from J, leaving 8 bases between. The CDR3 is 15 residues long. This rearrangement joins TRBV12-3 or TRBV12-4 to TRBJ1-3, with D unresolved. This TCR derives from a human donor in good health (CMV status not recorded). Some clones in this sample may be carry-over from other donors' samples. Sequencing was performed on CD8+ T cells from cultured PBMCs, taken from culture after CMV antigen stimulation. The CDR3 region is CASSLWGHSGNTIYF. The CDR3 nucleotides are TGTGCCAGCAGTTTATGGGGTCACTCTGGAAACACCATATATTTT.